The 21 T cell receptor beta chains listed next were all sequenced from one sample in a study of blood T cell repertoires in COVID-19. Profiled with immunoSEQ multiplex PCR; TCRdb holds only in-frame clones, not every one. The table records some 160,000 clones, 75% to 85% of them present only once. The material sequenced was peripheral blood. These receptors came from a man aged 55 to 69 with acute or convalescent COVID-19.

The CDR3 bases are TGCGCCAGCAGCTTGGGGACACGAAACACCGGGGAGCTGTTTTTT. Translated: CASSLGTRNTGELFF. The V gene is TRBV5-1, the J gene TRBJ2-2; D is possibly TRBD1 (5 bases). The germline gives CDR1 SGHRS, CDR2 YFSETQ. V gave up 0 bases and J gave up 2 bases, with 8 bases separating them. The CDR3 length is 15 residues.

The chain has TRBV28 and TRBJ2-3; no definite D call. The germline V gene has CDR1 MDHEN and CDR2 SYDVKM. This CDR3 has 11 amino acids. V lost 5 bases and J lost 5, with 5 bases in between. CDR3 amino acids: CASSLLDTQYF. The CDR3 DNA reads as TGTGCCAGCAGTCTTCTAGATACGCAGTATTTT. The variable domain in full, with the rest retrieved from reference TRBV28 and TRBJ2-3, is DVKVTQSSRYLVKRTGEKVFLECVQDMDHENMFWYRQDPGLGLRLIYFSYDVKMKEKGDIPEGYSVSREKKERFSLILESASTNQTSMYLCASSLLDTQYFGPGTRLTVL.

The CDR3 here is CASSVDGQALSGNTIYF. CDR3 sequence (DNA): TGTGCCAGCAGCGTAGATGGGCAGGCATTAAGTGGAAACACCATATATTTT. The V and J genes are TRBV9 and TRBJ1-3; D is unresolved. V was cut by 0 bases and J by 3 bases, with 16 bases left in between. CDR3 length equals 17 residues. Germline CDR1 SGDLS, CDR2 YYNGEE. Full variable domain (outside the CDR3, taken from reference TRBV9 and TRBJ1-3): DSGVTQTPKHLITATGQRVTLRCSPRSGDLSVYWYQQSLDQGLQFLIQYYNGEERAKGNILERFSAQQFPDLHSELNLSSLELGDSALYFCASSVDGQALSGNTIYFGEGSWLTVV.

The chain recombines TRBV4-1 with TRBJ2-3; 16 positions agree with TRBD2. Germline CDR1 reads MGHRA; CDR2 reads YSYEKL. The CDR3 covers 15 residues. V gave up 4 bases and J gave up 9 bases; unmatched junction bases: 4. The CDR3 is CASSRGLAGGDTQYF. The CDR3 DNA sequence: TGCGCCAGCAGCCGGGGACTAGCGGGAGGGGACACGCAGTATTTT.

V usage is TRBV5-1 and J usage is TRBJ2-1; TRBD1 matches 12 bases. V shed 3 bases, J shed 9 bases, and the junction held 13 bases outside the gene matches. The CDR3 runs to 17 residues. Germline CDR1 SGHRS, CDR2 YFSETQ. Here the CDR3 reads CASSYSMGGQGASEQFF. The CDR3, as DNA: TGCGCCAGCAGCTACTCCATGGGGGGACAGGGGGCTAGTGAGCAGTTCTTC.

This chain joins TRBV18 and TRBJ2-1; 14 bases fit TRBD2. V dropped 3 bases and J dropped 5; count of bases not matched to a gene: 0. This CDR3 contains 15 residues. Germline loops: CDR1 KGHSH, CDR2 LQKENI. Here the CDR3 DNA reads TGTGCCAGCTCACCGGGACTAGCGGGGGACAATGAGCAGTTCTTC. It yields the protein CASSPGLAGDNEQFF. The full variable domain, completed using reference TRBV18 and TRBJ2-1, is NAGVMQNPRHLVRRRGQEARLRCSPMKGHSHVYWYRQLPEEGLKFMVYLQKENIIDESGMPKERFSAEFPKEGPSILRIQQVVRGDSAAYFCASSPGLAGDNEQFFGPGTRLTVL.

This clone was observed a single time. The chain couples TRBV2 to TRBJ2-5, with D perhaps TRBD1 (6 bases). CDR1 and CDR2 (germline): SNHLY, FYNNEI. Trimming took off 6 bases at V and 2 bases at J, with 10 bases between the two ends. The CDR3 is 13 amino acids. CDR3 bases: TGTGCCAGCAGCTGGACAGAGCAAGAGACCCAGTACTTC. The encoded protein is CASSWTEQETQYF.

CDR3 residues: CASRHPRRTAGYTF. DNA for the CDR3: TGTGCCAGCAGACACCCCAGACGGACAGCTGGCTACACCTTC. The rearrangement links TRBV2 to TRBJ1-2, with a possible D match to TRBD1 (6 bases). V was pared by 6 bases and J by 7 bases, with 18 bases between. Germline lookup yields CDR1 SNHLY and CDR2 FYNNEI. The CDR3 contains 14 residues.

The chain is built from TRBV5-4 and TRBJ2-3; maybe TRBD1 (5 bases). This CDR3 has 15 amino acids. Germline loops: CDR1 SGHNT, CDR2 YYREEE (reference sequence). V lost 7 bases and J 0 bases, leaving 15 bases between the germline ends. CDR3 nucleotide sequence: TGTGCCAGCTCCCTTAAGGGGCGGAGCACAGATACGCAGTATTTT. Its protein product is CASSLKGRSTDTQYF.

The table lists this clone with a count of one. The J gene is TRBJ2-3, the V gene TRBV19; 7 bases are shared with TRBD2. J was trimmed by 3 bases and V by 6 bases; bases with no gene match: 9. Germline CDR1 is LNHDA and CDR2 is SQIVND (reference sequence). CDR3 size: 15 residues. The chain's CDR3 is CASSPYGGGTDTQYF. CDR3 DNA sequence: TGTGCCAGTAGCCCATATGGGGGGGGGACAGATACGCAGTATTTT.

The rearrangement uses TRBV6-1 and TRBJ2-7; perhaps TRBD1 as D (6 bases). The CDR3 runs to 14 residues. V lost 2 bases, J lost 0 bases, and 8 bases lay in between. Germline CDR1 and CDR2: MNHNS and SASEGT. The CDR3 here is CASSEQGFSYEQYF. Here the CDR3 DNA reads TGTGCCAGCAGTGAACAGGGGTTCTCCTACGAGCAGTACTTC.

The rearrangement joins TRBV27 to TRBJ2-3, with 7 bases aligning to TRBD2. After removal of 4 bases from V and 3 bases from J, the junction contained 4 bases not matched to a gene. The V gene's germline CDR1 is MNHEY and CDR2 SMNVEV (reference sequence). CDR3 length equals 14 residues. CDR3 protein: CASSWREKTDTQYF. The DNA for the CDR3 is TGTGCCAGCAGTTGGCGGGAGAAGACAGATACGCAGTATTTT.

This chain joins TRBV5-8 and TRBJ2-7; perhaps TRBD1 as D (6 bases). V was shortened by 3 bases and J by 0 bases, with 25 bases between the two germline ends. The CDR3 has 19 residues. CDR1 and CDR2 (germline): SGHTS, YDEGEE. In DNA, the CDR3 is TGTGCCAGCAGCTCGGGACGATTTTTTGGGGGCCAAATCTCCTACGAGCAGTACTTC. Protein: CASSSGRFFGGQISYEQYF.

This clone was detected only a few times. The sample contains more than one DNA sequence encoding this CDR3. J is TRBJ2-7 and V is TRBV2; TRBD1 might be the D (6 bases). Trimming pared 4 bases from V and 4 bases from J, leaving 8 bases between. Germline assignment: CDR1 SNHLY and CDR2 FYNNEI. CDR3 length equals 12 residues. DNA of the CDR3: TGTGCCAGCAGTGGCAGGGGTTACGAGCAGTACTTC. It yields the protein CASSGRGYEQYF.

The rearrangement links TRBV10-1 to TRBJ2-3; D might be TRBD2 (5 bases). The germline V and J ends were trimmed by 8 bases and 2 bases, with 11 bases remaining between them. Germline loops: CDR1 WNHNN, CDR2 SYGVQD (reference sequence). This CDR3 has 13 residues. CDR3 residues: CASSRDSTDTQYF. The CDR3 nucleotides are TGCGCCAGCTCTCGGGATTCCACAGATACGCAGTATTTT.

This clone was recorded a few times. The chain couples TRBV30 to TRBJ2-2; TRBD2 agrees at 13 bases. The CDR3 is made up of 16 amino acids. Germline V gene data show CDR1 as GTSNPN and CDR2 as SVGIG (reference sequence). V was clipped by 1 base and J by 6 bases; unmatched bases: 5. This CDR3 reads CAWSDPGTSGAGELFF. The CDR3 DNA reads TGTGCCTGGAGTGATCCCGGGACTAGCGGGGCCGGGGAGCTGTTTTTT.

This chain connects TRBV12-3 or TRBV12-4 to TRBJ2-5; the D gene is possibly TRBD1 (6 bases). The CDR3 has 13 amino acids. The V end lost 6 bases, the J end lost 0 bases, and 8 bases lay between the germline ends. The CDR3 loop reads CASRRGNQETQYF. CDR3 bases: TGTGCCAGCAGGAGGGGGAACCAAGAGACCCAGTACTTC.

This clone was seen a handful of times. The rearrangement uses TRBV27 and TRBJ2-3; 7 bases match TRBD2. The CDR3 extends over 13 amino acids. V lost 7 bases and J lost 8; bases outside the gene matches: 9. CDR1 MNHEY and CDR2 SMNVEV come from the germline V gene (reference sequence). This CDR3 reads CASKPGLGSTQYF. The CDR3 nucleotides are TGTGCCAGCAAACCTGGACTAGGCAGTACGCAGTATTTT.

The CDR3 sequence: CASSLYLDREVPYEQYF. CDR3 in DNA: TGTGCCAGCAGCCTATACTTGGACAGGGAGGTTCCCTACGAGCAGTACTTC. The chain recombines TRBV7-9 with TRBJ2-7; TRBD1 aligns across 8 bases. Germline-derived CDR1 and CDR2 are SEHNR and FQNEAQ (reference sequence). CDR3 length: 17 residues. V was clipped by 5 bases and J by 2 bases; unmatched bases: 14.

As concerns this clone: This specimen includes other DNA sequences encoding the same CDR3. This chain joins TRBV5-1 and TRBJ2-7; 8 bases line up with TRBD1. From germline, CDR1 is SGHRS and CDR2 YFSETQ. The CDR3 runs to 14 residues. V shed 0 bases, J shed 1 base, and the junction held 0 bases outside the gene matches. CDR3 in DNA: TGCGCCAGCAGCTTGGGACAGGGGTCCTACGAGCAGTACTTC. Its protein product is CASSLGQGSYEQYF.

This chain connects TRBV14 to TRBJ2-5; 11 bases align to TRBD1. The CDR3 runs to 16 residues. The germline V gene encodes CDR1 SGHDN and CDR2 FVKESK. Trimming removed 4 bases from V and 2 bases from J; junction bases left unmatched: 6. CDR3 amino acids: CASSPGTGGYQETQYF. The CDR3 DNA is TGTGCCAGCAGCCCCGGGACAGGGGGGTATCAAGAGACCCAGTACTTC.